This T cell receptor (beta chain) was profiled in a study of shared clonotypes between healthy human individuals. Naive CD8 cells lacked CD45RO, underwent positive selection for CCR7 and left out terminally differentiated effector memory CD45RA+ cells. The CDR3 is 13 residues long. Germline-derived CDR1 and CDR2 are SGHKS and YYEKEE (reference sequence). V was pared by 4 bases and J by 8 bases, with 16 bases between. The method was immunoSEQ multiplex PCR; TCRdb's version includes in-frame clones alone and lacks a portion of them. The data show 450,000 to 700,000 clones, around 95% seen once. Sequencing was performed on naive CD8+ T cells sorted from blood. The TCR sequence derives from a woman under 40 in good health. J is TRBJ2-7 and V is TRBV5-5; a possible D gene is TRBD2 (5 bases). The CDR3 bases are TGTGCCAGCAGCCCGGAGGCCGTAGAACAGCAGTACTTC. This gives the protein CASSPEAVEQQYF.